This T cell receptor beta chain was profiled in a study of T-cell memory formation after mild COVID-19. Study summary: Largely donor-specific sequence clusters came from two donors. Regarding the study as a whole: There were some responding clones in pre-infection memory, which suggested that cross-reactive memory had joined. Clones contracting day 15 to 85 were balanced CD4/CD8; later expanders leaned CD4+.

Each CDR3 protein is one row after TCRdb ran MiXCR on the 5' RACE reads. The top ten clones hold less than 1.5% of a sample with just over 60,000 distinct CDR3 sequences, approximately 9% of them seen once. The V end lost 4 bases, the J end lost 1 base, and 8 bases lay between the germline ends. The CDR3 runs 13 residues. CDR1 is SGHDN and CDR2 is FVKESK in the germline V gene. This clonotype has a handful of counts. The antigen remains undetermined. Sequencing input: PBMCs or a T cell subset sorted from them (not recorded which). This sequence was found in a man younger than 35 who had mild COVID-19 (a few samples of this study predate the infection). Cell type and time point are not known. V and J are TRBV14 and TRBJ2-7, with D unclear. The chain's CDR3 is CASSPAVSYEQYF. The CDR3 coding sequence is TGTGCCAGCAGCCCGGCGGTGTCCTACGAGCAGTACTTC. The full variable domain, in which reference TRBV14 and TRBJ2-7 provide the parts outside the CDR3, is EAGVTQFPSHSVIEKGQTVTLRCDPISGHDNLYWYRRVMGKEIKFLLHFVKESKQDESGMPNNRFLAERTGGTYSTLKVQPAELEDSGVYFCASSPAVSYEQYFGPGTRLTVT.